Each of the 3 T cell receptor beta chains below was sequenced from the same sample in a study of blood T cell repertoires in COVID-19. Only in-frame clones appear in the TCRdb table, and some are missing; sequencing was by immunoSEQ multiplex PCR. This sample has roughly 97,000 clones, with roughly 79% found just once. The sequenced sample consisted of peripheral blood. All receptors derive from a man between 70 and 80 years old with acute or convalescent COVID-19.

This clone was picked up a small number of times. The chain links TRBV24-1 to TRBJ2-1; 8 bases line up with TRBD2. The CDR3 contains 16 residues. J gave up 7 bases and V 4 bases, and 11 bases lay outside the gene matches. Germline CDR1 and CDR2: KGHDR and SFDVKD. The CDR3: CATSDGPTSELNEQFF. The CDR3 DNA follows: TGTGCCACCAGTGACGGTCCGACTAGCGAGCTAAATGAGCAGTTCTTC.

This clone was observed a few times. The chain joins TRBV7-9 to TRBJ2-2; D is uncertain. The CDR3 runs 13 residues. The V and J ends lost 0 bases and 4 bases respectively, with 3 bases between them. From germline, CDR1 is SEHNR and CDR2 FQNEAQ (reference sequence). CDR3 nucleotides: TGTGCCAGCAGCTTAGCAGCCACCGGGGAGCTGTTTTTT. Translating gives CASSLAATGELFF.

The chain is built from TRBV7-3 and TRBJ2-7, with TRBD1 matching over 7 bases. CDR1 and CDR2 (germline): SGHTA, FQGTGA. V lost 7 bases to trimming and J lost 3 bases; unmatched junction nucleotides: 9. CDR3 length: 14 residues. The CDR3 DNA is TGTGCCAGCACCGAGGGACAGCTTAACTACGAGCAGTACTTC. Encoded protein: CASTEGQLNYEQYF. The full variable domain, with the rest looked up from reference TRBV7-3 and TRBJ2-7, is GAGVSQTPSNKVTEKGKYVELRCDPISGHTALYWYRQSLGQGPEFLIYFQGTGAADDSGLPNDRFFAVRPEGSVSTLKIQRTERGDSAVYLCASTEGQLNYEQYFGPGTRLTVT.